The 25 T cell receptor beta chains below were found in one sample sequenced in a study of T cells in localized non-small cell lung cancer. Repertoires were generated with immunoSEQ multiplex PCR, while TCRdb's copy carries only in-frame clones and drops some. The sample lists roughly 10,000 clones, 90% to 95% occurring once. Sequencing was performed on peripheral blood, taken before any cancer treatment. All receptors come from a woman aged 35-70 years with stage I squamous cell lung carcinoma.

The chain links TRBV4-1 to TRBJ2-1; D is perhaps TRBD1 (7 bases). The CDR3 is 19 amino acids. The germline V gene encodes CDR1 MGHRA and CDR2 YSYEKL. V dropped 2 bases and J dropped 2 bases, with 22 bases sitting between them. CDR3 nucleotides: TGCGCCAGCAGCCAAACGGCAGGGGGGCCCCTTAGGGCCTACAATGAGCAGTTCTTC. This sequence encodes CASSQTAGGPLRAYNEQFF.

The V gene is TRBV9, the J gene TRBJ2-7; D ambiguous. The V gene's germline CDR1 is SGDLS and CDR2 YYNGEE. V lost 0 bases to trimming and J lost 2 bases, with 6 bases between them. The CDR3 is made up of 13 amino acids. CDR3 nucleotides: TGTGCCAGCAGCGTAGAGGACCCCTACGAGCAGTACTTC. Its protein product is CASSVEDPYEQYF.

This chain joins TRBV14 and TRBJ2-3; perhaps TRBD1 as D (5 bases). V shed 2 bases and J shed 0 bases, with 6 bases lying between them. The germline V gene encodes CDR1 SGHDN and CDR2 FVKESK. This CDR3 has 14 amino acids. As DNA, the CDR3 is TGTGCCAGCAGCCAACGACAGAGCACAGATACGCAGTATTTT. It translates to CASSQRQSTDTQYF. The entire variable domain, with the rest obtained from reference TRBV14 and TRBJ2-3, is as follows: EAGVTQFPSHSVIEKGQTVTLRCDPISGHDNLYWYRRVMGKEIKFLLHFVKESKQDESGMPNNRFLAERTGGTYSTLKVQPAELEDSGVYFCASSQRQSTDTQYFGPGTRLTVL.

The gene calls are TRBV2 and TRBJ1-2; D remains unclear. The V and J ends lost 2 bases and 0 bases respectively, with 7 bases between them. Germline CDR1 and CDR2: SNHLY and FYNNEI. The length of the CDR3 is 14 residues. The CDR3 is CASSEQGANYGYTF. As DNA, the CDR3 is TGTGCCAGCAGTGAACAAGGAGCTAACTATGGCTACACCTTC.

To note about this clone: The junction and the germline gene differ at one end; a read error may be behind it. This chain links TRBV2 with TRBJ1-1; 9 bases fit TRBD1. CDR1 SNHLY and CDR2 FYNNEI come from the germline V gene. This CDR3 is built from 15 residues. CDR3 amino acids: CASREAGTGYTEAFF. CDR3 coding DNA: TGTGCCAGCAGAGAAGCCGGGACAGGGTACACTGAAGCTTTCTTT.

The CDR3 spells CASSSGTGYFTEAFF. CDR3 DNA sequence: TGTGCCAGCAGCTCCGGGACAGGGTATTTTACTGAAGCTTTCTTT. The V call is TRBV11-2, the J call TRBJ1-1; 9 bases align to TRBD1. The CDR3 sequence is 15 residues long. Germline CDR1 is SGHAT and CDR2 is FQNNGV. V was clipped by 4 bases and J by 5 bases; unmatched bases: 8.

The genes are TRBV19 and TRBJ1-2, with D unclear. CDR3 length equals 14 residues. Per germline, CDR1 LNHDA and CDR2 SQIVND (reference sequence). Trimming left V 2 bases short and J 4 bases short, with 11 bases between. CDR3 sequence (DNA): TGTGCCAGTAGTATAACTTCAGACCTCTATGGCTACACCTTC. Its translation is CASSITSDLYGYTF.

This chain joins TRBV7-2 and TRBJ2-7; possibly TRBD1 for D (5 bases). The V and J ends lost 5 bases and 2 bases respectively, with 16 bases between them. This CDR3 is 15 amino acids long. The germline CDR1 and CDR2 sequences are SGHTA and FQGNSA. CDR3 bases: TGTGCCAGCAGCCCCCACCCAGGGTCGGCCTACGAGCAGTACTTC. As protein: CASSPHPGSAYEQYF. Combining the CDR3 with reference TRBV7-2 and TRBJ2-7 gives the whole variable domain GAGVSQSPSNKVTEKGKDVELRCDPISGHTALYWYRQSLGQGLEFLIYFQGNSAPDKSGLPSDRFSAERTGGSVSTLTIQRTQQEDSAVYLCASSPHPGSAYEQYFGPGTRLTVT.

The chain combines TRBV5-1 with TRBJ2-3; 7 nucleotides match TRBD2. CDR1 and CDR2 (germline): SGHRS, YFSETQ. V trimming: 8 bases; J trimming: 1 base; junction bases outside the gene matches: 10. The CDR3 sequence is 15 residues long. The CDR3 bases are TGCGCCAGTACAAATAGCGGGCCAGGCACAGATACGCAGTATTTT. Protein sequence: CASTNSGPGTDTQYF. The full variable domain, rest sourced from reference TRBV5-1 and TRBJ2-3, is KAGVTQTPRYLIKTRGQQVTLSCSPISGHRSVSWYQQTPGQGLQFLFEYFSETQRNKGNFPGRFSGRQFSNSRSEMNVSTLELGDSALYLCASTNSGPGTDTQYFGPGTRLTVL.

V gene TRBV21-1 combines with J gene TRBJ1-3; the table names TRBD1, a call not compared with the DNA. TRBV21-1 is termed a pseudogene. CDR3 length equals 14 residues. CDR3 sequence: CASSNRGAGNTIYF. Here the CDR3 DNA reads TGTGCCAGCAGCAACAGGGGTGCCGGAAACACCATATATTTT.

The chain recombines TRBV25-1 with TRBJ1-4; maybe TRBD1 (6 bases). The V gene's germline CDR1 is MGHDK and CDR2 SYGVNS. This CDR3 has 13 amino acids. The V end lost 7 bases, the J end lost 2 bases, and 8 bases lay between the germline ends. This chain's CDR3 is CASTGGTNEKLFF. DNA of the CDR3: TGTGCCAGCACGGGGGGCACTAATGAAAAACTGTTTTTT. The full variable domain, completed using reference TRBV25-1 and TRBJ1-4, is EADIYQTPRYLVIGTGKKITLECSQTMGHDKMYWYQQDPGMELHLIHYSYGVNSTEKGDLSSESTVSRIRTEHFPLTLESARPSHTSQYLCASTGGTNEKLFFGSGTQLSVL.

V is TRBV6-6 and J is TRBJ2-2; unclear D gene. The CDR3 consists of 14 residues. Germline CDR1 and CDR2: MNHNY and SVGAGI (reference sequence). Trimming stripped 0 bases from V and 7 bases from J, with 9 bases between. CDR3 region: CASSYSTLGGELFF. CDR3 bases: TGTGCCAGCAGTTACTCGACACTGGGCGGGGAGCTGTTTTTT.

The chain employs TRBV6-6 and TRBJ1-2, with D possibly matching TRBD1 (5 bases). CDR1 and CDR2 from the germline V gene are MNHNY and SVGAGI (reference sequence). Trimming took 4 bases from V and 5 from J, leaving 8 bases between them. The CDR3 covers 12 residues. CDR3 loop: CASSSQGYGYTF. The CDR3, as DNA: TGTGCCAGCAGTTCCCAGGGTTATGGCTACACCTTC.

This CDR3 reads CASSLSRVAYEQYF. Written as DNA, the CDR3 is TGTGCCAGCAGCTTGAGCAGGGTCGCCTACGAGCAGTACTTC. V and J are TRBV5-5 and TRBJ2-7, with D possibly being TRBD1 (5 bases). The CDR3 is 14 amino acids. V lost 1 base and J lost 2, with 10 bases in between. The germline V gene has CDR1 SGHKS and CDR2 YYEKEE (reference sequence).

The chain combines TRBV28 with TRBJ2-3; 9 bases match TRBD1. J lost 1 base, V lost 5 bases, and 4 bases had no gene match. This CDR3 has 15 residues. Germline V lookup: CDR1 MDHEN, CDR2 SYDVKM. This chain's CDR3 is CASSTWTGGTDTQYF. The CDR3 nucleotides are TGTGCCAGCAGTACATGGACAGGGGGCACAGATACGCAGTATTTT.

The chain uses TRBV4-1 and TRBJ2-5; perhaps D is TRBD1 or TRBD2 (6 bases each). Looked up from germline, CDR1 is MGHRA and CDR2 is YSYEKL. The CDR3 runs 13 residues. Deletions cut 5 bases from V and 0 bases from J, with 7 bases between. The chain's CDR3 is CASSRGDQETQYF. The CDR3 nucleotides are TGCGCCAGCAGCAGGGGGGACCAAGAGACCCAGTACTTC.

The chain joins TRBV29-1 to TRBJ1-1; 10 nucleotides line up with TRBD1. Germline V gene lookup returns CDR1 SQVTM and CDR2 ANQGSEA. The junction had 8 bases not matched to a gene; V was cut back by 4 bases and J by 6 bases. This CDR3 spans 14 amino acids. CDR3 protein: CSVGQGTGDAEAFF. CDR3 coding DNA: TGCAGCGTTGGACAGGGGACAGGGGACGCTGAAGCTTTCTTT. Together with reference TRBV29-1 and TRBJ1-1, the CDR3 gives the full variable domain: SAVISQKPSRDICQRGTSLTIQCQVDSQVTMMFWYRQQPGQSLTLIATANQGSEATYESGFVIDKFPISRPNLTFSTLTVSNMSPEDSSIYLCSVGQGTGDAEAFFGQGTRLTVV.

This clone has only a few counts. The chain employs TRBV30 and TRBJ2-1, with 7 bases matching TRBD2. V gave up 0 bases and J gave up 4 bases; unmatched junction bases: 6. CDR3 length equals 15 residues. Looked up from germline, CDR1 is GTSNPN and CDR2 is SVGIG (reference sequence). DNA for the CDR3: TGTGCCTGGAGTGTGGGAGCGGGATTTTACAATGAGCAGTTCTTC. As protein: CAWSVGAGFYNEQFF.

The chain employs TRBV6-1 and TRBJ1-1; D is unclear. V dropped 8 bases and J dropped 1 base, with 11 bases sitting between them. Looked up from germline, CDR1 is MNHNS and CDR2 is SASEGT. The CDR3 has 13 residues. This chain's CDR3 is CASLTWENTEAFF. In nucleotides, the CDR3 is TGTGCCAGCCTGACTTGGGAGAACACTGAAGCTTTCTTT.

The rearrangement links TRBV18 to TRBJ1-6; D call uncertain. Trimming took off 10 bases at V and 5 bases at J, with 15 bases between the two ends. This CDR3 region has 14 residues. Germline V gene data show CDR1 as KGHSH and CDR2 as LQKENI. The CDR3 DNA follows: TGTGCCACCCGAGAGAGTCCGAATAATTCACCCCTCCACTTT. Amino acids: CATRESPNNSPLHF.

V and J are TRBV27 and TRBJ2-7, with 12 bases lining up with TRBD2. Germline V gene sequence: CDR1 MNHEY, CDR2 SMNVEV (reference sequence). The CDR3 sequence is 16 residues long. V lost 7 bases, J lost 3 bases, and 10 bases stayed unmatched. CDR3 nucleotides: TGTGCCAGCACCCAACTAGCGGGGGGACTACGCTACGAGCAGTACTTC. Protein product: CASTQLAGGLRYEQYF.

The DNA of the CDR3 is TGTGCCAGCAGTGAGTGGGGCGTAGGAGTCACTGAAGCTTTCTTT. Translated: CASSEWGVGVTEAFF. The V gene is TRBV6-1, the J gene TRBJ1-1; possible D gene TRBD1, 5 bases. This CDR3 has 15 residues. V was clipped by 3 bases and J by 4 bases, with 15 bases between them. CDR1 is MNHNS, CDR2 SASEGT, per germline.

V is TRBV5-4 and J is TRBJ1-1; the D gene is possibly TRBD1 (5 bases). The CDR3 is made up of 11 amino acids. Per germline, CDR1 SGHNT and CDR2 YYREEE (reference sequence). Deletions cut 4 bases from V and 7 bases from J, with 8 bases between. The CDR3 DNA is TGTGCCAGCAGCATGGGGGATGAAGCTTTCTTT. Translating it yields CASSMGDEAFF.

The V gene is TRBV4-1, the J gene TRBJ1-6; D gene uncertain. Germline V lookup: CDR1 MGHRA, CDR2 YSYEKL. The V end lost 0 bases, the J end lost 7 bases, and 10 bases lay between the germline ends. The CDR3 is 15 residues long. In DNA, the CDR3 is TGCGCCAGCAGCCAAGAAGTAGCCAGGAATTCACCCCTCCACTTT. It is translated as CASSQEVARNSPLHF.

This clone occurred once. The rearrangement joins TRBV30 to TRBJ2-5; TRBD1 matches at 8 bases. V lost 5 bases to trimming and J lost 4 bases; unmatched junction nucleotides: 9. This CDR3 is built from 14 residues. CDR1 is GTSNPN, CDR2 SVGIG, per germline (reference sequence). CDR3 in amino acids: CAWRNQGAGETQYF. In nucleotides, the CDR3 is TGTGCCTGGCGAAACCAGGGGGCGGGAGAGACCCAGTACTTC.